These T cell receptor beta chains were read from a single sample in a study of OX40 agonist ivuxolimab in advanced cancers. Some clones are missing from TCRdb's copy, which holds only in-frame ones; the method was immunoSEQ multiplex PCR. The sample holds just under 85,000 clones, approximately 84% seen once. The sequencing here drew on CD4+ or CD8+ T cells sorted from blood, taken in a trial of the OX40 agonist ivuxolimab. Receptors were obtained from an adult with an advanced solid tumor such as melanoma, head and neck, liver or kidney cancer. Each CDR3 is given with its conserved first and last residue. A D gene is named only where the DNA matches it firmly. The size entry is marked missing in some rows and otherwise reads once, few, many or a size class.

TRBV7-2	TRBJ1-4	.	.	TGTGCCAGCAGCTACCACAGGTCGTCGGGTGAAAAACTGTTTTTT	CASSYHRSSGEKLFF
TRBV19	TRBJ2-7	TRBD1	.	TGTGCCAGTAGTAACAGGGGGCTACACGAGCAGTACTTC	CASSNRGLHEQYF
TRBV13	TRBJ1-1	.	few	TGTGCCAGCAGCTTACGCGAGGACACTGAAGCTTTCTTT	CASSLREDTEAFF
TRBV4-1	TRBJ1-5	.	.	TGCGCCAGCAGCCAACGGGGCGCGAATCAGCCCCAGCATTTT	CASSQRGANQPQHF
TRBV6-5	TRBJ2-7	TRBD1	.	TGTGCCAGCAGGAAACAGGGGGCGCGTGAGCAGTACTTC	CASRKQGAREQYF
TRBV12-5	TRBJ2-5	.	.	TGTGCTAGTGGTCACGGGGTCCAAGAGACCCAGTACTTC	CASGHGVQETQYF
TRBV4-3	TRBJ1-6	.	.	TGCGCCAGCAGCCAAGAGGGACGGTGGAATTCACCCCTCCACTTT	CASSQEGRWNSPLHF
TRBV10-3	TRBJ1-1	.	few	TGTGCCATCAAGGAGCGGGGGAACACTGAAGCTTTCTTT	CAIKERGNTEAFF
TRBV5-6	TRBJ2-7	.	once	TGTGCCAGCAGCTCCGGGGTTCGCCAATCCTACGAGCAGTACTTC	CASSSGVRQSYEQYF
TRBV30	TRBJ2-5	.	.	TGTGCCTGGAGGGGGGATGGGAAGACCCAGTACTTC	CAWRGDGKTQYF
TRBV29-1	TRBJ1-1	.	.	TGCAGCGCAAAAGTGGGGTTGCCTGAAGCTTTCTTT	CSAKVGLPEAFF
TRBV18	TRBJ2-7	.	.	TGTGCCAGCTCACCCGGAACCTACGAGCAGTACTTC	CASSPGTYEQYF
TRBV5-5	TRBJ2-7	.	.	TGTGCCAGCAGCTTGGTGGAGCGGGTAAGCTACGAGCAGTACTTC	CASSLVERVSYEQYF
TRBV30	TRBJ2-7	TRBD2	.	TGTGCCTGGAGTGGACTAGCGGGGGCCTACGAGCAGTACTTC	CAWSGLAGAYEQYF
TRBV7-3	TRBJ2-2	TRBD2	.	TGTGCCAGCAGCCCAAAGTTAGCGGGGGCCGTCACCGGGGAGCTGTTTTTT	CASSPKLAGAVTGELFF
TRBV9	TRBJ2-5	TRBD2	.	TGTGCCAGCAGTGATTTTGGGACTAAGGCAGAGACCCAGTACTTC	CASSDFGTKAETQYF
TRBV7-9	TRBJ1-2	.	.	TGTGCCAGCAGCTTAGTAGGGGACTTAAACTATGGCTACACCTTC	CASSLVGDLNYGYTF
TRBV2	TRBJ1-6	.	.	TGTGCCAGCAGAGATAGACAGAGGCGTTCACCCCTCCACTTT	CASRDRQRRSPLHF
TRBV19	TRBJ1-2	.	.	TGTGCCAGTAGTCATGGAGGGAACTATGGCTACACCTTC	CASSHGGNYGYTF
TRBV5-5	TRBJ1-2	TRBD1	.	TGTGCCAGCAGCTTTCCAGGACAGGCCGCTTTAAGGGGCTACACCTTC	CASSFPGQAALRGYTF
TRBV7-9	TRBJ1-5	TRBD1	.	TGTGCCAGCAGCTTAGCGTTAGCAGGGGGAAATCAGCCCCAGCATTTT	CASSLALAGGNQPQHF
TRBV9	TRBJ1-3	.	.	TGTGCCAGCAGCACCAACGGTGGAAACACCATATATTTT	CASSTNGGNTIYF
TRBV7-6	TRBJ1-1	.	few	TGTGCCAGCAGCCACATTGGGGACACCTCCTGGTTGGAAGCTTTCTTT	CASSHIGDTSWLEAFF
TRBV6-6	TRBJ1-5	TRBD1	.	TGTGCCAGCAGGGCCCAGGGGGGGTTTACCAATCAGCCCCAGCATTTT	CASRAQGGFTNQPQHF
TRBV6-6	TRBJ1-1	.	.	TGTGCCAGCAGTTCCTCCGGGGCGAAGAAAGCTTTCTTT	CASSSSGAKKAFF
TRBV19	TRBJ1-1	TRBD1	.	TGTGCAAGTACAGGGGATTACACTGAAGCTTTCTTT	CASTGDYTEAFF
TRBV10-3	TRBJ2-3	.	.	TGTGCCATCAGTGAGTCGCTTACTGTTTGGGGTACGCAGTATTTT	CAISESLTVWGTQYF
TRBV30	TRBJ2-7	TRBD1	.	TGTGCCTGGAGTGTGAACAGGGGACCCTACGAGCAGTACTTC	CAWSVNRGPYEQYF
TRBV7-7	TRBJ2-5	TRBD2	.	TGTGCTAGCAGTATGGGACTAGCGGGAGGGGCTGAGACCCAGTACTTC	CASSMGLAGGAETQYF
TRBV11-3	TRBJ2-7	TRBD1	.	TGTGCCAGCAGCTTAGATTCCGGGACAGGGGGCGGGTACGAGCAGTACTTC	CASSLDSGTGGGYEQYF
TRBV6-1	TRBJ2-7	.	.	TGTGCCAGCAGTCGGGACACCTACGAGCAGTACTTC	CASSRDTYEQYF
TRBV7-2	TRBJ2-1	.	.	TGTGCCAGCGCTCTAGTGCGCTACAATGAGCAGTTCTTC	CASALVRYNEQFF
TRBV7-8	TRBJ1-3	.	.	TGTGCCAGCAGCTTAGAGGAGGGTAGCACCATATATTTT	CASSLEEGSTIYF
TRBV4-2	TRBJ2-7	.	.	TGTGCCAGCAGCCAAGGTAAAGACGAGCAGTACTTC	CASSQGKDEQYF
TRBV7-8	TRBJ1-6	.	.	TGTGCCAGCAGCTTATATGGCTACCTAAATTCACCCCTCCACTTT	CASSLYGYLNSPLHF
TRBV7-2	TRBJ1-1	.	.	TGTGCCAGCTCCAGGGATTTCGCTGAAGCTTTCTTT	CASSRDFAEAFF
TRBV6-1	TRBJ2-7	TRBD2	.	TGTGCCAGCACGGCAATAGCGGGAGGGTCCTACGAGCAGTACTTC	CASTAIAGGSYEQYF
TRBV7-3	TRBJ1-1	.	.	TGTGCCAGCAGCTTGGGGGGGCCCCTGGACACTGAAGCTTTCTTT	CASSLGGPLDTEAFF
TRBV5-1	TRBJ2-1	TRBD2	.	TGCGCCAGCAGCTTGGGGGGACTAGCGGGGTACAATGAGCAGTTCTTC	CASSLGGLAGYNEQFF
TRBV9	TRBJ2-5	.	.	TGTGCCAGCAGCGGCATAGCGAAAGAGACCCAGTACTTC	CASSGIAKETQYF
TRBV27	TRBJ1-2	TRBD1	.	TGTGCCAGCAGTCCTCAACAGGGGTCTAACTATGGCTACACCTTC	CASSPQQGSNYGYTF
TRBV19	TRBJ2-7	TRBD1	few	TGTGCCAGTAAGAAGGGCAGGGGGCCATACGAGCAGTACTTC	CASKKGRGPYEQYF
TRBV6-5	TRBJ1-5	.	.	TGTGCCAGCAGTGCAAATTACAGGGTACAGCCCCAGCATTTT	CASSANYRVQPQHF
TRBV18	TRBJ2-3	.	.	TGTGCCAGCTCTCGGTTGGACAGCACAGATACGCAGTATTTT	CASSRLDSTDTQYF
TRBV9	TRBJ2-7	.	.	TGTGCCAGCAGCGTAGTGGGGGGGGCAAGGAACGAGCAGTACTTC	CASSVVGGARNEQYF
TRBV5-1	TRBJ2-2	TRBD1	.	TGCGCCAGCAGCCGCAACAGGGGTGCCGACACCGGGGAGCTGTTTTTT	CASSRNRGADTGELFF
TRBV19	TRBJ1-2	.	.	TGTGCCAGTAGTATTCTCGGGAACCTTAACTATGGCTACACCTTC	CASSILGNLNYGYTF